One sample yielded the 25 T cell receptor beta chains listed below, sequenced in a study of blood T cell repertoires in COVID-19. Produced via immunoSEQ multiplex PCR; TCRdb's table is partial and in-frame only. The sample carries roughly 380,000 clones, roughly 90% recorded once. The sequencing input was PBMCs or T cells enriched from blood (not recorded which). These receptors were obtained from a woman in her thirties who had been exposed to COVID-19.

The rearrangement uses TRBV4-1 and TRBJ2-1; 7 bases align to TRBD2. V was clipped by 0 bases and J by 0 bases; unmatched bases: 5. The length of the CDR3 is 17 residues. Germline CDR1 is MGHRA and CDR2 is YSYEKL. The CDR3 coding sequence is TGCGCCAGCAGCCAAGATTTCCTAGCGGCCTCCTACAATGAGCAGTTCTTC. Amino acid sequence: CASSQDFLAASYNEQFF.

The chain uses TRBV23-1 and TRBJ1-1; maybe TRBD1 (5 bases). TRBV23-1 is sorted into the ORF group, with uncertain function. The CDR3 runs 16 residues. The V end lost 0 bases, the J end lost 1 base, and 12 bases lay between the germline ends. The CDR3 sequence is CASSQSWRGSNTEAFF. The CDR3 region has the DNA TGCGCCAGCAGTCAATCGTGGAGGGGCTCGAACACTGAAGCTTTCTTT.

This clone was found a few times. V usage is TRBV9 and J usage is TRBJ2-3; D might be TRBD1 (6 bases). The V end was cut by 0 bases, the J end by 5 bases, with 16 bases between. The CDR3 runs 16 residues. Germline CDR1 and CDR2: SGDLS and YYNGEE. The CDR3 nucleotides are TGTGCCAGCAGCGTAGGGGTCGGCAGGGGAGAAGATACGCAGTATTTT. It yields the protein CASSVGVGRGEDTQYF.

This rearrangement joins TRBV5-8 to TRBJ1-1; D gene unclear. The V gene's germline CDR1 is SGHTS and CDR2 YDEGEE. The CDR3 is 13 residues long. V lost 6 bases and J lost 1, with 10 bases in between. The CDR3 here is CASTGSGNTEAFF. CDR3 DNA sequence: TGTGCCAGCACCGGGTCGGGGAACACTGAAGCTTTCTTT.

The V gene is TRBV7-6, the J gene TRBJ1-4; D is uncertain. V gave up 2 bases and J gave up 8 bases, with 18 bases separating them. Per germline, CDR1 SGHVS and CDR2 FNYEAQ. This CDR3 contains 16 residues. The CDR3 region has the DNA TGTGCCAGCAGCTTAAGGGTTGAGGGAAAAGACGAAAAACTGTTTTTT. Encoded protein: CASSLRVEGKDEKLFF. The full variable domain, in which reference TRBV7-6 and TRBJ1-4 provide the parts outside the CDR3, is GAGVSQSPRYKVTKRGQDVALRCDPISGHVSLYWYRQALGQGPEFLTYFNYEAQQDKSGLPNDRFSAERPEGSISTLTIQRTEQRDSAMYRCASSLRVEGKDEKLFFGSGTQLSVL.

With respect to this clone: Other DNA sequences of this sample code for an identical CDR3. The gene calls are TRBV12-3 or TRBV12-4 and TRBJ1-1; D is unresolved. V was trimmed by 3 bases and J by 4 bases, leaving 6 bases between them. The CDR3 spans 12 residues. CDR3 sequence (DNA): TGTGCCAGCAGTTTTCTGAGCACTGAAGCTTTCTTT. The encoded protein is CASSFLSTEAFF.

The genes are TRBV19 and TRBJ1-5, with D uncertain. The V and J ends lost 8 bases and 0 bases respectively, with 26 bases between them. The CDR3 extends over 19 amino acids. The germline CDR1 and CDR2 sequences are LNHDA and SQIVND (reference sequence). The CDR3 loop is CASEGSSPKFHNSNQPQHF. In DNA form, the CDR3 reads TGTGCCAGTGAGGGTTCCAGCCCAAAATTTCATAATAGCAATCAGCCCCAGCATTTT.

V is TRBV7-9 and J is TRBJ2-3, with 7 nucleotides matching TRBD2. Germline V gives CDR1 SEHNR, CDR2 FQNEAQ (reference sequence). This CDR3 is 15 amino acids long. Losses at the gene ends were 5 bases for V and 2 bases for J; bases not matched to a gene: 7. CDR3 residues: CASSITGTTTDTQYF. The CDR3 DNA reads TGTGCCAGCAGCATCACCGGGACTACCACAGATACGCAGTATTTT.

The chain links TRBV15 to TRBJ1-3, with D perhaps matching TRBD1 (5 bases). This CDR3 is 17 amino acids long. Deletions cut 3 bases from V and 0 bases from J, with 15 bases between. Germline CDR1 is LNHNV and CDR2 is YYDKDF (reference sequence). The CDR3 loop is CATSRSGDWLSGNTIYF. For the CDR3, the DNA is TGTGCCACCAGCAGGAGTGGGGACTGGCTCTCTGGAAACACCATATATTTT.

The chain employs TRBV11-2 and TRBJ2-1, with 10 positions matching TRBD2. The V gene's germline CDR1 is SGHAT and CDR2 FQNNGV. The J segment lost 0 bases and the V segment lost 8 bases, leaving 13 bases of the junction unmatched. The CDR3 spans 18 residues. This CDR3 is CASAAHLAGGFSYNEQFF. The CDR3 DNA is TGTGCCAGCGCGGCTCATTTAGCGGGAGGCTTCTCCTACAATGAGCAGTTCTTC.

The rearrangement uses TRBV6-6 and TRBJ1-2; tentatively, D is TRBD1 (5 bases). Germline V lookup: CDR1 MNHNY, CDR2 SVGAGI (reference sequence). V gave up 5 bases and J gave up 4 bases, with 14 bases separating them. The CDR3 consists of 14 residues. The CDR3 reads CASSPRAGRYGYTF. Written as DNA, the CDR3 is TGTGCCAGCAGTCCTCGGGCAGGGCGCTATGGCTACACCTTC.

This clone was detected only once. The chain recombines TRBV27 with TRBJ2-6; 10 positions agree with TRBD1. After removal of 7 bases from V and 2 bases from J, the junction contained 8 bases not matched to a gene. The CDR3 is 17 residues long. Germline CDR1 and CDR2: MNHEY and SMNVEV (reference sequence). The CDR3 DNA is TGTGCCAGCACCCTGACAGGGGGCTTGGCTGGGGCCAACGTCCTGACTTTC. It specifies CASTLTGGLAGANVLTF. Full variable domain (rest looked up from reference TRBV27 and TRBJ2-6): EAQVTQNPRYLITVTGKKLTVTCSQNMNHEYMSWYRQDPGLGLRQIYYSMNVEVTDKGDVPEGYKVSRKEKRNFPLILESPSPNQTSLYFCASTLTGGLAGANVLTFGAGSRLTVL.

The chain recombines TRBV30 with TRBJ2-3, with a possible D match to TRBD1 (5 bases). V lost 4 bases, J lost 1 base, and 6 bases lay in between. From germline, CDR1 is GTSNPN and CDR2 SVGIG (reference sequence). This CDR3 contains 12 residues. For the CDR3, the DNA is TGTGCCTGGAAAGGGGGCACAGATACGCAGTATTTT. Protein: CAWKGGTDTQYF.

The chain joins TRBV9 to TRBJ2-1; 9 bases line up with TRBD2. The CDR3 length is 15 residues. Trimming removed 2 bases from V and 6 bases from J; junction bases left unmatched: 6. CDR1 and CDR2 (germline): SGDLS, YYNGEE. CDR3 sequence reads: CASSVSGRSGNEQFF. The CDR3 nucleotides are TGTGCCAGCAGCGTGAGCGGGAGGTCGGGCAATGAGCAGTTCTTC. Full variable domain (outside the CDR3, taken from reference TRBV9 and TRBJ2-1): DSGVTQTPKHLITATGQRVTLRCSPRSGDLSVYWYQQSLDQGLQFLIQYYNGEERAKGNILERFSAQQFPDLHSELNLSSLELGDSALYFCASSVSGRSGNEQFFGPGTRLTVL.

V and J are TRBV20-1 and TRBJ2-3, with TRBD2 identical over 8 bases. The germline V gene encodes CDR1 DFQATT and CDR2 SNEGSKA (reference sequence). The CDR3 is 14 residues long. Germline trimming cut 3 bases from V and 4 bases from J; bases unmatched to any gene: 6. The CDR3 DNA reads TGCAGTGCTAGTTCGGGACTAGGCGCAGATACGCAGTATTTT. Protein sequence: CSASSGLGADTQYF.

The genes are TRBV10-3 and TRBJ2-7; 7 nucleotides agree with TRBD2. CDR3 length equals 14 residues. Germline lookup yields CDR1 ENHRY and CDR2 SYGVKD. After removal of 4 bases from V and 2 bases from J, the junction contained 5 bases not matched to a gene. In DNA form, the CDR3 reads TGTGCCATCAGTGGTGGGGAGGGCCCCTACGAGCAGTACTTC. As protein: CAISGGEGPYEQYF.

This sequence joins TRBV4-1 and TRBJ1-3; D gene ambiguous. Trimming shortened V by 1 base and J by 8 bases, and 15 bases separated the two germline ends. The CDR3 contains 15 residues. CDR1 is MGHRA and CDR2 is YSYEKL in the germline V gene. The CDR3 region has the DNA TGCGCCAGCAGCCAAGTCGGTTCTGGGGAGGACACCATATATTTT. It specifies CASSQVGSGEDTIYF.

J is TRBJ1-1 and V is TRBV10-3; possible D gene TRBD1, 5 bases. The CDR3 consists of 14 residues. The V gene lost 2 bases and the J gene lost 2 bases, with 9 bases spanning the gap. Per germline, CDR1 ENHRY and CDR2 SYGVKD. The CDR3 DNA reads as TGTGCCATCAGTGAGGCCAGGGCCAACACTGAAGCTTTCTTT. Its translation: CAISEARANTEAFF.

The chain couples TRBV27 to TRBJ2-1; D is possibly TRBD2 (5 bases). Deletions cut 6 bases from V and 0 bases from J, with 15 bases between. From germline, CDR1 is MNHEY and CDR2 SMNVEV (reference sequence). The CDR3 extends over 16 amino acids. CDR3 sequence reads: CASSRGPGSSYNEQFF. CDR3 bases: TGTGCCAGCAGCCGCGGGCCTGGCAGCTCCTACAATGAGCAGTTCTTC.

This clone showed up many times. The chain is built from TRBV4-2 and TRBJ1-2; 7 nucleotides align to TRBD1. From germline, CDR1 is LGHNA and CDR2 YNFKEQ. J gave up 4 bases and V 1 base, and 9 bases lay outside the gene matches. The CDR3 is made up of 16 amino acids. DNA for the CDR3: TGTGCCAGCAGCCAAGGACAGGGAAATCGAGGCTATGGCTACACCTTC. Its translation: CASSQGQGNRGYGYTF.

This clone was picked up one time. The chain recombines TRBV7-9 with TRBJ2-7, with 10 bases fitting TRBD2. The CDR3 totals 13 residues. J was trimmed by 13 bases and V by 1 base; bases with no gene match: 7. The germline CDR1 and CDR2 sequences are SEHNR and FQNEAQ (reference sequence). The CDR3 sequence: CASSLGNLAGEYF. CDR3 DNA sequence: TGTGCCAGCAGCTTAGGAAACCTAGCGGGAGAATACTTC.

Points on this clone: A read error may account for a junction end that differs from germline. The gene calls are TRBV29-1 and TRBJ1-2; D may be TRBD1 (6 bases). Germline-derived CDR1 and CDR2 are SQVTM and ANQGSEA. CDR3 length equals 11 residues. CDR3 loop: CSAEGGHGYTF. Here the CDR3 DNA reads TGCAGCGCTGAAGGGGGGCATGGCTACACCTTC.

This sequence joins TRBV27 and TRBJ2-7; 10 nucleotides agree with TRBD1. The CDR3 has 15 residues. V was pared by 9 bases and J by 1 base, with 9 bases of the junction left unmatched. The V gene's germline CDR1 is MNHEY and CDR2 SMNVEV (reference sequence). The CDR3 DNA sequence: TGTGCCAGTTTCGGGACAGGGGATCAATCCTACGAGCAGTACTTC. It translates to CASFGTGDQSYEQYF.

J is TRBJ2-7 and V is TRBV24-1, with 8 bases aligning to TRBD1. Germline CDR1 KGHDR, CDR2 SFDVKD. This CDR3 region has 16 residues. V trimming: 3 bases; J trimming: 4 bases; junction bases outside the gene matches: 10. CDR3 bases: TGTGCCACCAGTGATGGTGGGGACAGGCGGGAATACGAGCAGTACTTC. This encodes CATSDGGDRREYEQYF.

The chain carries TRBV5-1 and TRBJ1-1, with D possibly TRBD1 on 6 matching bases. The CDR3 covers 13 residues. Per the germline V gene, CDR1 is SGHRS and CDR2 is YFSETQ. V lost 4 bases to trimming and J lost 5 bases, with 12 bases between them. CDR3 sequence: CASSIQGRTEAFF. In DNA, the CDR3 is TGCGCCAGCAGCATACAGGGTAGGACTGAAGCTTTCTTT.